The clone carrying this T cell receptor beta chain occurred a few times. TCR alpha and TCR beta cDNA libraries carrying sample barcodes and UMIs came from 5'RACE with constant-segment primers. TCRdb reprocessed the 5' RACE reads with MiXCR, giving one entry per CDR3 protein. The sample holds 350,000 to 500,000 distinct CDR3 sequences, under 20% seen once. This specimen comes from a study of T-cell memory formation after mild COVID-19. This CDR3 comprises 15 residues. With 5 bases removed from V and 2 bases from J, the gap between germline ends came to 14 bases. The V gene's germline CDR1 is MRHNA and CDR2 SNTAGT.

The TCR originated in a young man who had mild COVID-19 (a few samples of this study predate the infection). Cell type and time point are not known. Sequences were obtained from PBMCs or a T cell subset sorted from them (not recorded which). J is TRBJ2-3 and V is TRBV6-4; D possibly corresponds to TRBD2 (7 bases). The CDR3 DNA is TGTGCCAGCAGTCTCTGGGGGGGCCTCACAGATACGCAGTATTTT. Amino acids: CASSLWGGLTDTQYF.